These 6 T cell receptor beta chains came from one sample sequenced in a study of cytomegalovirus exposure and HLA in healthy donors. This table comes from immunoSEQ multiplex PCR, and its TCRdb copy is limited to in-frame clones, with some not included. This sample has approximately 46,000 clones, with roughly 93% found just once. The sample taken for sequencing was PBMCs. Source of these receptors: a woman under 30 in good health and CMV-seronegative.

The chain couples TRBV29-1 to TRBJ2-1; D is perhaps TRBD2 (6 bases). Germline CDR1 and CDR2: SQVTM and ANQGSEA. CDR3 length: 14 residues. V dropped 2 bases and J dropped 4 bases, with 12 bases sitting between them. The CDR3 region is CSVEPGLTYNEQFF. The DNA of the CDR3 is TGCAGCGTTGAACCGGGACTTACGTACAATGAGCAGTTCTTC.

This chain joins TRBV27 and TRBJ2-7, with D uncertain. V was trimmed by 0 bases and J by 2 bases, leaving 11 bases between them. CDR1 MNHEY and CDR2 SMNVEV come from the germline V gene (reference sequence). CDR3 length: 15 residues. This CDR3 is CASSLSVDNPYEQYF. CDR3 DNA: TGTGCCAGCAGTTTATCTGTCGACAACCCCTACGAGCAGTACTTC.

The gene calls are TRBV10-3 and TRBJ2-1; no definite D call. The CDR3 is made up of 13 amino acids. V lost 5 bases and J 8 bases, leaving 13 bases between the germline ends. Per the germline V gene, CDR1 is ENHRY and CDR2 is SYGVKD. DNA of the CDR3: TGTGCCATCAGTTATACTCGACAAGATGAGCAGTTCTTC. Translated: CAISYTRQDEQFF.

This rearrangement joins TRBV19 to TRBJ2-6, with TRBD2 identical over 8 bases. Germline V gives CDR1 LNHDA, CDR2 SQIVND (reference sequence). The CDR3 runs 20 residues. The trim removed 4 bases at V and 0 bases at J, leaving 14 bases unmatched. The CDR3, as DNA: TGTGCCAGTAGTAGATCCACAGCGGGAGAAAAAAGCTCTGGGGCCAACGTCCTGACTTTC. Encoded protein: CASSRSTAGEKSSGANVLTF.

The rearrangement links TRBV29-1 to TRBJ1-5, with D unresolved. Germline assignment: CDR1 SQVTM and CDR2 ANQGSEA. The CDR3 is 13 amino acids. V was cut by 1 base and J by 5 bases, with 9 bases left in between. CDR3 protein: CSVEVSRDQPQHF. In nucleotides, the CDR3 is TGCAGCGTTGAAGTAAGTCGAGATCAGCCCCAGCATTTT.

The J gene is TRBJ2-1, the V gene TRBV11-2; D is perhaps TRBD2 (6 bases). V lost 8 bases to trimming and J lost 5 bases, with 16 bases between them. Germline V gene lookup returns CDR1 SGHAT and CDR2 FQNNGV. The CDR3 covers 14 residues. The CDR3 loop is CASRPRGTDNEQFF. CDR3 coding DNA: TGTGCCAGCCGGCCGCGCGGGACCGACAATGAGCAGTTCTTC.